This T cell receptor beta chain was identified during a study of response to subunit inactivated influenza vaccine. At least ten counts were recorded for this clonotype. Its matching antigen is unknown. Broader study findings: The authors offered the suggestion that each seasonal influenza vaccination recruits few new T cells.

Using its own MiXCR run on the RT-PCR reads, TCRdb lists one record per CDR3 protein. The data hold some 550,000 distinct CDR3 sequences, with approximately 24% observed a single time. The CDR3 has 18 amino acids. V lost 2 bases to trimming and J lost 1 base; unmatched junction nucleotides: 12. CDR1 is DFQATT, CDR2 SNEGSKA, per germline (reference sequence). These same records also appear under a second study, on T cells expressing NK-cell markers. That report adds: The cDNA for TCR beta came from 5'RACE template switching with UMIs.

The TCR was taken from a man aged 50-60 years who received an inactivated influenza vaccine. The chain links TRBV20-1 to TRBJ2-5; TRBD2 agrees at 11 bases. This specimen consisted of CD4+ T cells sorted from PBMCs, obtained approximately 12 days after vaccination. The chain's CDR3 is CSARPGTVSGRAQETQYF. Here the CDR3 DNA reads TGCAGTGCTAGACCCGGGACAGTTAGCGGGAGGGCCCAAGAGACCCAGTACTTC.